This T cell receptor beta chain was observed in a study of blood T cell repertoires in COVID-19. Measured with immunoSEQ multiplex PCR; TCRdb has only the in-frame clones, and not every one. The sample contains 540,000 or so clones, roughly 91% of which appear only once. V was pared by 8 bases and J by 9 bases, with 5 bases of the junction left unmatched. Germline assignment: CDR1 SGHTA and CDR2 FQGNSA. The CDR3 contains 13 residues. The origin of this receptor is a woman aged 45-59 years with COVID-19, enrolled during active disease. The rearrangement joins TRBV7-2 to TRBJ1-6, with 9 bases aligning to TRBD1. Sequenced input: peripheral blood. The CDR3 loop is CASRGQGTSPLHF. CDR3 sequence (DNA): TGTGCCAGCCGCGGACAGGGGACTTCACCCCTCCACTTT.